This is a list of T cell receptor beta chains from one sample in a study of blood T cell repertoires in COVID-19. Some clones are missing from TCRdb's copy, which holds only in-frame ones; the method was immunoSEQ multiplex PCR. The data show 450,000 or so clones, with about nine tenths seen just once and under 2% held by the top ten. Sequencing was performed on peripheral blood. The receptors stem from a woman aged 40 to 50 with COVID-19, enrolled during active disease. CDR3s include the opening cysteine and the closing phenylalanine or tryptophan. D genes are given only for firm matches. Some rows have no size entry. The others give once, few or many, or a class for an expanded clone.

J | D | size | V | DNA | CDR3
TRBJ1-5 | NA | NA | TRBV27 | TGTGCCAGCAGTGTTCAGGGTCCCCAGCATTTT | CASSVQGPQHF
TRBJ1-2 | TRBD1 | few | TRBV6-6 | TGTGCCAGCAGACCTACAGGGGACCATGGCTACACCTTC | CASRPTGDHGYTF
TRBJ1-5 | NA | once | TRBV20-1 | TGCAGTGCTAGTATCCAGGGCCATTTCAATCAGCCCCAGCATTTT | CSASIQGHFNQPQHF
TRBJ2-7 | NA | NA | TRBV5-6 | TGTGCCAGCAGCTCCGTGCAATGGGAGAACGACCACGAGCAGTACTTC | CASSSVQWENDHEQYF
TRBJ2-3 | TRBD2 | NA | TRBV2 | TGTGCCAGCAGTGACGGACTAGCGGGGACCGGCGAGACGCAGTATTTT | CASSDGLAGTGETQYF
TRBJ1-1 | NA | NA | TRBV30 | TGTGCCTGGAGAGAGTGGTTGAGGGACACTGAAGCTTTCTTT | CAWREWLRDTEAFF
TRBJ1-5 | NA | NA | TRBV4-1 | TGCGCCAGCAGCCAAGTCACCGGGACATTTAATCAGCCCCAGCATTTT | CASSQVTGTFNQPQHF
TRBJ2-1 | NA | NA | TRBV15 | TGTGCCACCAGCAGAGATCTCGGAGGGGCCAATGAGCAGTTCTTC | CATSRDLGGANEQFF
TRBJ2-3 | NA | NA | TRBV6-2/TRBV6-3 | TGTGCCAGCAGTCCCCAGTTCACGCAGTATTTT | CASSPQFTQYF
TRBJ1-5 | NA | NA | TRBV3-1/TRBV3-2 | TGTGCCAGCAGCCAAGATACTTCCCGGCCCCAGCATTTT | CASSQDTSRPQHF
TRBJ2-3 | NA | NA | TRBV6-2/TRBV6-3 | TGTGCCAGCAGTTACTCCTGGGACTCGAACACAGATACGCAGTATTTT | CASSYSWDSNTDTQYF
TRBJ1-4 | NA | NA | TRBV7-2 | TGTGCCAGCAGCTTAGCCGGGGGGTTAGTAGCTGAAAAACTGTTTTTT | CASSLAGGLVAEKLFF
TRBJ1-1 | TRBD1 | NA | TRBV28 | TGTGCCAGCAGTCCGCCGACAGGGGTGAACACTGAAGCTTTCTTT | CASSPPTGVNTEAFF
TRBJ2-6 | NA | NA | TRBV20-1 | TGCAGTGGGGCCGGGGCCAACGTCCTGACTTTC | CSGAGANVLTF
TRBJ2-2 | NA | NA | TRBV5-1 | TGCGCCAGCAGCTTGTTCAGGGTCCCCGGGGAGCTGTTTTTT | CASSLFRVPGELFF
TRBJ1-6 | TRBD1 | NA | TRBV19 | TGTGCCAGTAGTACGACAGGGGGCCGTAATTCACCCCTCCACTTT | CASSTTGGRNSPLHF
TRBJ2-3 | NA | NA | TRBV4-3 | TGCGCCAGCAGCCAAATCGGGGATACGCAGTATTTT | CASSQIGDTQYF
TRBJ2-7 | TRBD1 | NA | TRBV6-5 | TGTGCCACCAGGACAGGTGTCTACGAGCAGTACTTC | CATRTGVYEQYF
TRBJ2-1 | TRBD2 | NA | TRBV6-5 | TGTGCCAGCAGTTCTCGGAGCGGGAGCACCTACAATGAGCAGTTCTTC | CASSSRSGSTYNEQFF
TRBJ2-7 | NA | NA | TRBV5-1 | TGCGCCAGCAGCTTAACAGGATCCGAGCAGTACTTC | CASSLTGSEQYF
TRBJ2-7 | TRBD1 | NA | TRBV7-2 | TGTGCCAGCAGCCGGGACAGGAACGTCGACGAGCAGTACTTC | CASSRDRNVDEQYF
TRBJ2-1 | NA | NA | TRBV6-5 | TGTGCCAGCGCAAAGGGACACCTACTATACAATGAGCAGTTCTTC | CASAKGHLLYNEQFF
TRBJ2-1 | TRBD2 | NA | TRBV28 | TGTGCCAGCAGTTTACCAGCTAGCGGGGGGTTCATATACAATGAGCAGTTCTTC | CASSLPASGGFIYNEQFF
TRBJ1-4 | NA | NA | TRBV28 | TGTGCCAGCAGCCCTAGATGGACAGTGGGGGCAGAAAAACTGTTTTTT | CASSPRWTVGAEKLFF
TRBJ2-1 | TRBD2 | NA | TRBV18 | TGTGCCAGCTCACCTTCAGCGGGAGCCCAAAACAATGAGCAGTTCTTC | CASSPSAGAQNNEQFF
TRBJ2-7 | NA | NA | TRBV4-1 | TGCGCCAGCAGCCAAGATAGGGTACAGGGCGAGCAGTACTTC | CASSQDRVQGEQYF
TRBJ2-1 | NA | few | TRBV5-5 | TGTGCCAGCAGCTCGGCGGGATTCTCCTACAATGAGCAGTTCTTC | CASSSAGFSYNEQFF
TRBJ1-2 | NA | NA | TRBV5-1 | TGCGCCAGCAGCTTAAGGGGCCAGGGGTATGGCTACACCTTC | CASSLRGQGYGYTF
TRBJ1-5 | NA | NA | TRBV5-1 | TGCGCCAGCAGCCGGGGGAAGGAGCAGCCCCAGCATTTT | CASSRGKEQPQHF
TRBJ2-7 | TRBD2 | NA | TRBV14 | TGTGCCAGCAGCCAACTACTAGCGGGAAGCGCCGAGCAGTACTTC | CASSQLLAGSAEQYF
TRBJ1-5 | NA | NA | TRBV2 | TGTGCCAGCACCGAGGAGCAGTCGGCACAGCCCCAGCATTTT | CASTEEQSAQPQHF
TRBJ1-5 | NA | NA | TRBV4-3 | TGCGCCAGCAGCCAAAATTTTGCGGGGGGTGGCAATCAGCCCCAGCATTTT | CASSQNFAGGGNQPQHF
TRBJ2-3 | TRBD2 | NA | TRBV24-1 | TGTGCCACCAGCCTAGGGACTAGCGGGATAAAAGATACGCAGTATTTT | CATSLGTSGIKDTQYF
TRBJ2-1 | TRBD1 | NA | TRBV30 | TGTGCCTGGAGTGTACGGACAGGGCCTTACAATGAGCAGTTCTTC | CAWSVRTGPYNEQFF
TRBJ1-1 | NA | NA | TRBV6-5 | TGTGCCAGCAGGGGGGCTCAGGGTTTTGAAGCTTTCTTT | CASRGAQGFEAFF
TRBJ2-1 | NA | NA | TRBV14 | TGTGCCAGCAGCCGAGTCAGCGGAGGTGAGCAGTTCTTC | CASSRVSGGEQFF
TRBJ1-5 | TRBD1 | NA | TRBV7-2 | TGTGCCAGCAGCCCTGACAGGGGGCAGAGTCAGCCCCAGCATTTT | CASSPDRGQSQPQHF
TRBJ2-1 | TRBD1 | NA | TRBV4-3 | TGCGCCAGCAGCCGGGGACAGGGGAAGAAGGACAATGAGCAGTTCTTC | CASSRGQGKKDNEQFF
TRBJ1-1 | NA | NA | TRBV12-3/TRBV12-4 | TGTGCCAGCAGTTTGAGGGAAACTACTGAAGCTTTCTTT | CASSLRETTEAFF
TRBJ1-1 | TRBD1 | NA | TRBV10-3 | TGTGCCATCAGGACGGGACAGGCGAACACTGAAGCTTTCTTT | CAIRTGQANTEAFF
TRBJ2-3 | TRBD2 | NA | TRBV19 | TGTGCCAGTAGTAACCTAGCGGGGGCCGTCACAGATACGCAGTATTTT | CASSNLAGAVTDTQYF
TRBJ1-5 | NA | NA | TRBV5-1 | TGCGCCAGCAGCTCTATTGGGGAGCAGCCCCAGCATTTT | CASSSIGEQPQHF
TRBJ1-5 | NA | once | TRBV27 | TGTGCCAGCAGTCCTGACAGGAGCAGGTATCAGCCCCAGCATTTT | CASSPDRSRYQPQHF
TRBJ1-1 | TRBD1 | NA | TRBV6-2/TRBV6-3 | TGTGCCAGCAGTCGGGACAGACAGAACACTGAAGCTTTCTTT | CASSRDRQNTEAFF
TRBJ1-2 | TRBD1 | NA | TRBV7-2 | TGTGCCAGCAGCCGTGACAGGGTACGAGGCTACACCTTC | CASSRDRVRGYTF
TRBJ2-3 | TRBD1 | NA | TRBV19 | TGTGCCAGTAGCATTCCGACAGGGGCAGGAACGCAGTATTTT | CASSIPTGAGTQYF
TRBJ2-3 | TRBD2 | NA | TRBV11-2 | TGTGCCAGCAGCCTACTAGCGGGGGGGCTGACAGATACGCAGTATTTT | CASSLLAGGLTDTQYF
TRBJ2-5 | NA | NA | TRBV27 | TGTGCCAGCAGTTCCGGGTCTTTTAGTGAGACCCAGTACTTC | CASSSGSFSETQYF
TRBJ2-5 | NA | NA | TRBV15 | TGTGCCACCAGCAGAGCCGGGGAAGAGACCCAGTACTTC | CATSRAGEETQYF
TRBJ1-3 | NA | once | TRBV6-5 | TGTGCCGGCGCCAGGGCGACCTCTGGAAACACCATATATTTT | CAGARATSGNTIYF
TRBJ2-2 | TRBD1 | NA | TRBV7-3 | TGTGCCAGCAGCTTAGAACCCACAGGGGCCCAAGCCGGGGAGCTGTTTTTT | CASSLEPTGAQAGELFF
TRBJ2-3 | NA | few | TRBV25-1 | TGTGCCAGCAGTGGTCCCGACTGGACAGATACGCAGTATTTT | CASSGPDWTDTQYF
TRBJ1-6 | NA | once | TRBV4-2 | TGTGCCAGCAGCCAAGAACTGGCAGGGCACTCCTATAATTCACCCCTCCACTTT | CASSQELAGHSYNSPLHF